Below, one T cell receptor (beta chain) is given with its context. Its antigen remains unidentified. The length of the CDR3 is 12 residues. Deletions cut 5 bases from V and 8 bases from J, with 12 bases between. This sample is drawn from a study of post-analysis software for immune sequencing data. Researchers reported that TCR beta cDNA libraries carried unique molecular identifiers. Each CDR3 protein gets one entry after TCRdb re-called the PCR reads with MiXCR. Of hundreds of thousands of distinct CDR3 sequences in the sample, around 60% were seen once. The study, taken as a whole, reports: Included in a set of about 5 TRBV segments more frequent in patients than controls were TRBV5-6, TRBV5-1 and TRBV20-1.

The V call is TRBV12-3 or TRBV12-4, the J call TRBJ1-2; D may be TRBD1 (5 bases). Sequenced input: blood. The TCR originated in a girl aged 2-10 years with multiple sclerosis. The chain's CDR3 is CASSPRGEGYTF. The DNA of the CDR3 is TGTGCCAGCAGTCCTCGGGGGGAAGGCTACACCTTC.